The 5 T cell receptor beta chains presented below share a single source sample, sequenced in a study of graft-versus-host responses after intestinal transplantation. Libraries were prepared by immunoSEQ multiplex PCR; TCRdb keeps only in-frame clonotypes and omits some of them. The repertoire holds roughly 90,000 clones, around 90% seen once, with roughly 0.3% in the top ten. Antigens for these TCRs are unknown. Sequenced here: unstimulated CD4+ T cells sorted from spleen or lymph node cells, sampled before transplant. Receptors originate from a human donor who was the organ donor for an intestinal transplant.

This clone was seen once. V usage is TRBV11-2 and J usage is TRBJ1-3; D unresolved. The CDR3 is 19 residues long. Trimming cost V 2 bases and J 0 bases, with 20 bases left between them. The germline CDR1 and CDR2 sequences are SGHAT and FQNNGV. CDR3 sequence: CASSLFSSGTLSSGNTIYF. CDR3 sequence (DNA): TGTGCCAGCAGCTTATTCTCGAGCGGTACCCTTAGCTCTGGAAACACCATATATTTT.

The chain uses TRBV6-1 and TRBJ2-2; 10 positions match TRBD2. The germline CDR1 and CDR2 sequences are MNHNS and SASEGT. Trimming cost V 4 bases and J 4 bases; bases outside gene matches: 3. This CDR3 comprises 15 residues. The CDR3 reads CASSARLAGTGELFF. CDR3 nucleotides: TGTGCCAGCAGTGCCCGACTAGCGGGCACCGGGGAGCTGTTTTTT.

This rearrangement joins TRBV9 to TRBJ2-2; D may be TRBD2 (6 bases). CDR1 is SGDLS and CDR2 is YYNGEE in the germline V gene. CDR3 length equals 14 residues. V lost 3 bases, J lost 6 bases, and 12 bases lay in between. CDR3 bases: TGTGCCAGCAGCGCGGGACTTCTCCCCGGGGAGCTGTTTTTT. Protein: CASSAGLLPGELFF.

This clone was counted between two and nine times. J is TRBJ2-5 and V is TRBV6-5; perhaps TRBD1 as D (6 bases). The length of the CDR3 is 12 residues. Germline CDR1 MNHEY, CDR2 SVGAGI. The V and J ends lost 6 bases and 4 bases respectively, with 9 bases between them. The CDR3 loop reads CASRDSGETQYF. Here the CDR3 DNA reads TGTGCCAGCAGGGACAGTGGAGAGACCCAGTACTTC.

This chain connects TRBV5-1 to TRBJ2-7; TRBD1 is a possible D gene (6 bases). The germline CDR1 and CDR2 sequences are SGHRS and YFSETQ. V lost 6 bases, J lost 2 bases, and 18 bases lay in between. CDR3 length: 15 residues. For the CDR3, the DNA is TGCGCCAGCACTATCCAGCCAGGGGAAGCCTACGAGCAGTACTTC. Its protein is CASTIQPGEAYEQYF.